One sample yielded the 2 T cell receptor beta chains listed below, sequenced in a study of cytomegalovirus exposure and HLA in healthy donors. Use of 60 Vbeta and 13 Jbeta primers characterized the PCR. Assay used: immunoSEQ multiplex PCR; TCRdb lists only in-frame clones, some missing. This table holds around 160,000 clones, approximately 77% found once. The sequenced sample was PBMCs. All receptors derive from a male donor in good health and CMV-seropositive.

The rearrangement links TRBV6-1 to TRBJ1-5; no firm D call. From germline, CDR1 is MNHNS and CDR2 SASEGT. V dropped 2 bases and J dropped 3 bases, with 2 bases sitting between them. This CDR3 is built from 12 residues. The CDR3 loop is CASSEHNQPQHF. The CDR3 DNA follows: TGTGCCAGCAGTGAACACAATCAGCCCCAGCATTTT.

The chain joins TRBV19 to TRBJ1-5; a possible D gene is TRBD1 (5 bases). CDR3 size: 17 residues. Germline V gives CDR1 LNHDA, CDR2 SQIVND (reference sequence). V gave up 6 bases and J gave up 3 bases, with 21 bases separating them. The CDR3 spells CASRKIRTRSYNQPQHF. CDR3 nucleotide sequence: TGTGCCAGTAGGAAGATTAGGACAAGGTCCTACAATCAGCCCCAGCATTTT.